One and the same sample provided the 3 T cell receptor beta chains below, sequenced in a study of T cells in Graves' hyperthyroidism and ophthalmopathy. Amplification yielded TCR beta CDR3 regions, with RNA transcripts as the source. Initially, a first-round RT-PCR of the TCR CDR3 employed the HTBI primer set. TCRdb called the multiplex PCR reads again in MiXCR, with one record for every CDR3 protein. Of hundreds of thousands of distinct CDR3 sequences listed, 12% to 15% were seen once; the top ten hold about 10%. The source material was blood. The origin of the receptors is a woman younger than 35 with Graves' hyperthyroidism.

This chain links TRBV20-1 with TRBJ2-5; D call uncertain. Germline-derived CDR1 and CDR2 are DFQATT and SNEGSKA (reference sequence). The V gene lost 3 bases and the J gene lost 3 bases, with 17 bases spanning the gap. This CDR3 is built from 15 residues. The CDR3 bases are TGCAGTGCTAGTGCCGCCGGTGTGAAAGAAGAGACCCAGTACTTC. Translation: CSASAAGVKEETQYF.

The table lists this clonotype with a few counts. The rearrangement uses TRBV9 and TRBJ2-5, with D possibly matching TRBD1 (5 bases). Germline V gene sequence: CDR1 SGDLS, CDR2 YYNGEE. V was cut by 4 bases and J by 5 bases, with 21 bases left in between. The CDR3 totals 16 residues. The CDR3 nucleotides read TGTGCCAGCAGCTCCCAGAGTGGTGGGGCTCGGGAGACCCAGTACTTC. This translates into CASSSQSGGARETQYF.

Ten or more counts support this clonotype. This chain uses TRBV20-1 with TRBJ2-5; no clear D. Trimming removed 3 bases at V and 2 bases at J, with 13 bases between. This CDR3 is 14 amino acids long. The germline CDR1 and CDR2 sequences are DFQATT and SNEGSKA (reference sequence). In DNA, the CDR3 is TGCAGTGCTAGGGCCAGCAACCTACAAGAGACCCAGTACTTC. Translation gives CSARASNLQETQYF.